Below are 2 T cell receptor beta chains sequenced from a single sample in a study of T-cell memory formation after mild COVID-19. Using its own MiXCR run on the 5' RACE reads, TCRdb lists one record per CDR3 protein. The sample includes 250,000 to 350,000 distinct CDR3 sequences, 15% of them seen just once. The sequenced sample was PBMCs or a T cell subset sorted from them (not recorded which). These TCRs come from a man younger than 35 who had mild COVID-19 (a few samples of this study predate the infection). Cell type and time point are not known.

The rearrangement links TRBV5-6 to TRBJ2-7; D is uncertain. This CDR3 comprises 13 residues. Germline loops: CDR1 SGHDT, CDR2 YYEEEE. V lost 4 bases and J 6 bases, leaving 14 bases between the germline ends. As DNA, the CDR3 is TGTGCCAGCAGCGTAGACGTTTCAAGCGAGCAGTACTTC. This encodes CASSVDVSSEQYF.

This chain connects TRBV18 to TRBJ1-4; D is ambiguous. With 6 bases removed from V and 8 bases from J, the gap between germline ends came to 10 bases. The CDR3 is made up of 12 amino acids. CDR1 is KGHSH, CDR2 LQKENI, per germline. The CDR3 loop reads CASSRTVEKLFF. The CDR3 DNA sequence: TGTGCCAGCTCGCGGACGGTCGAAAAACTGTTTTTT. Full variable domain (rest looked up from reference TRBV18 and TRBJ1-4): NAGVMQNPRHLVRRRGQEARLRCSPMKGHSHVYWYRQLPEEGLKFMVYLQKENIIDESGMPKERFSAEFPKEGPSILRIQQVVRGDSAAYFCASSRTVEKLFFGSGTQLSVL.